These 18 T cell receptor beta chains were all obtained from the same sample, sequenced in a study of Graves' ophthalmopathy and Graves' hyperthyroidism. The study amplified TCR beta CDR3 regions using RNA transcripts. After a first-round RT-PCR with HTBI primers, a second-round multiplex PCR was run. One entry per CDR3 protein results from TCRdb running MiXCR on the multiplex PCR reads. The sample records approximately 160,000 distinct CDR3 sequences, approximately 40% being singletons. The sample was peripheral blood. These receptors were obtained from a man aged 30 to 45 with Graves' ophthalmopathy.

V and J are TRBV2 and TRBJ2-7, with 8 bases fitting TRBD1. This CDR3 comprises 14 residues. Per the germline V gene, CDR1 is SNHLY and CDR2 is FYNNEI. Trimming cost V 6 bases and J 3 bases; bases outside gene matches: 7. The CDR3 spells CASREGQVFYEQYF. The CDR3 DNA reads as TGTGCCAGCAGGGAGGGACAGGTCTTCTACGAGCAGTACTTC.

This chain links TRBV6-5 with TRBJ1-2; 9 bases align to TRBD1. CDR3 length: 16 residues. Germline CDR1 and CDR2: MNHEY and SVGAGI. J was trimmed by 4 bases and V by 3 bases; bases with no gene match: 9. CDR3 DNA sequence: TGTGCCAGCAGTTATCGGGACAGGGCGCTAAGCTATGGCTACACCTTC. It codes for CASSYRDRALSYGYTF.

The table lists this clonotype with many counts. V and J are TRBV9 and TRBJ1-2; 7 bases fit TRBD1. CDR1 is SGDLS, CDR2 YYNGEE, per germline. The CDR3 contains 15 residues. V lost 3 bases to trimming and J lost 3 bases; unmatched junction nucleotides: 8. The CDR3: CASSARQGYHYGYTF. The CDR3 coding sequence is TGTGCCAGCAGCGCGCGACAGGGCTATCACTATGGCTACACCTTC.

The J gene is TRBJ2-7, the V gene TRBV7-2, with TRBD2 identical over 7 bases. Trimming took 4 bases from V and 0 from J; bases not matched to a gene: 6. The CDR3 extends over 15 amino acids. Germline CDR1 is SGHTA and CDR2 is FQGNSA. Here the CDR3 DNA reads TGTGCCAGCAGCTCTACTAGCGAGAGCTCCTACGAGCAGTACTTC. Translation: CASSSTSESSYEQYF.

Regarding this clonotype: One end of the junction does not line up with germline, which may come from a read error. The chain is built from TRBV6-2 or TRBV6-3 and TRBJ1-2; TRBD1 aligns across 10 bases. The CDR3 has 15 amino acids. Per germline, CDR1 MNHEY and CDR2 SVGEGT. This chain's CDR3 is CASGYTAGTGDGYTF. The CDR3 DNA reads TGTGCCAGCGGTTACACCGCCGGGACAGGGGATGGCTACACCTTC.

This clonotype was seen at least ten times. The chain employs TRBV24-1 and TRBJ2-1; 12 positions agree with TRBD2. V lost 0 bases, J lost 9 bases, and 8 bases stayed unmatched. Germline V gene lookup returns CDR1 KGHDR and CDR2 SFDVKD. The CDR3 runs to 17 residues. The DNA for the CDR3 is TGTGCCACCAGTGATTTGTCGTGGACTAGCGGGAATGGTGAGCAGTTCTTC. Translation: CATSDLSWTSGNGEQFF.

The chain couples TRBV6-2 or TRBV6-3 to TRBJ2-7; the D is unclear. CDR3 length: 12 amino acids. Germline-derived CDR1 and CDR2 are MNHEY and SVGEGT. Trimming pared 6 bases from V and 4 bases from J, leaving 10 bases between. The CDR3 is CASRPTWYEQYF. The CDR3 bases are TGTGCCAGCAGACCGACGTGGTACGAGCAGTACTTC.

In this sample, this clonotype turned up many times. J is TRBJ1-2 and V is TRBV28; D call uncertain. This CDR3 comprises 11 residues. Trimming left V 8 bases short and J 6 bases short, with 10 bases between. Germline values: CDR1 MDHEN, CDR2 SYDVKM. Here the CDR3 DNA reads TGTGCCAGCCAGGAGTTGGATGGCTACACCTTC. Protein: CASQELDGYTF.

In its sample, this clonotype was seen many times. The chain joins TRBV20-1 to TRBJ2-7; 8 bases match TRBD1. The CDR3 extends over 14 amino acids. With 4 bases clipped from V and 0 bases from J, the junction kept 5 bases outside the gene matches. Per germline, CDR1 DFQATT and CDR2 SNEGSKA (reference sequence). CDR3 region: CSAKNRGISYEQYF. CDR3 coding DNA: TGCAGTGCTAAAAACAGGGGGATCTCCTACGAGCAGTACTTC.

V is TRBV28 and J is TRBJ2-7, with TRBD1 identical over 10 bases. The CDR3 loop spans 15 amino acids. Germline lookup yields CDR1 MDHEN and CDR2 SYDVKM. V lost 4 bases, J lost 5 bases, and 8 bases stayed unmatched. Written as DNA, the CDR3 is TGTGCCAGCAGTTCCCCGGACAGGGGGGCGGACGAGCAGTACTTC. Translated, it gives CASSSPDRGADEQYF.

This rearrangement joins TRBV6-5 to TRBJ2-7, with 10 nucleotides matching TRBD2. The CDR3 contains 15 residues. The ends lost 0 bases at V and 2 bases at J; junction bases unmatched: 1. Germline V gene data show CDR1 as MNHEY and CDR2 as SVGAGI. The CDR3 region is CASSYSSGRAYEQYF. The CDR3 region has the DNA TGTGCCAGCAGTTACTCGAGCGGGAGGGCCTACGAGCAGTACTTC.

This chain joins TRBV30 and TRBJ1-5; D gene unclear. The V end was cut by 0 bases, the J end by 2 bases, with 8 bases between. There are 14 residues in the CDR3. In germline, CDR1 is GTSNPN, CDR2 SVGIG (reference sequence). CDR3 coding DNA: TGTGCCTGGAGTGTGGGGTTTGGCAATCAGCCCCAGCATTTT. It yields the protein CAWSVGFGNQPQHF. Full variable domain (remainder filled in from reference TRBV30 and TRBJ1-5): SQTIHQWPATLVQPVGSPLSLECTVEGTSNPNLYWYRQAAGRGLQLLFYSVGIGQISSEVPQNLSASRPQDRQFILSSKKLLLSDSGFYLCAWSVGFGNQPQHFGDGTRLSIL.

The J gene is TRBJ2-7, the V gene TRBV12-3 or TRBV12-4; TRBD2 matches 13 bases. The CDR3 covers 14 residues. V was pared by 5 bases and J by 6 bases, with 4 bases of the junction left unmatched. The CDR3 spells CASSRLAGGGEQYF. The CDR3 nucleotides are TGTGCCAGCAGTAGACTAGCGGGAGGCGGCGAGCAGTACTTC.

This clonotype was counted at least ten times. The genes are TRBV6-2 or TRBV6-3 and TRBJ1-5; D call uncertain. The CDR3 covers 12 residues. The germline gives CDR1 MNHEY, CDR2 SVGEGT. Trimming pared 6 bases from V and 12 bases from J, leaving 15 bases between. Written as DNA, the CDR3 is TGTGCCAGCAGCTCTTCCCCCGTGGTCCAGCATTTT. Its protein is CASSSSPVVQHF.

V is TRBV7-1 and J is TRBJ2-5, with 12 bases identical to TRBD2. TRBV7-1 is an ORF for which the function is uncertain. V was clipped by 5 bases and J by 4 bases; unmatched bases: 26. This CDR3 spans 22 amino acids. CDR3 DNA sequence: TGTGCCAGCAGCATCAATGCCCCCCTAGCGGGAGGGCCTCGGGCCCGCCCAGAGACCCAGTACTTC. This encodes CASSINAPLAGGPRARPETQYF.

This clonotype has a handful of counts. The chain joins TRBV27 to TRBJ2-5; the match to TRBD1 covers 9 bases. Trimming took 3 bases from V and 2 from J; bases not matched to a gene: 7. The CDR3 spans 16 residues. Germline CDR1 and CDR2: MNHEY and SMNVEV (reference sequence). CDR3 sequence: CASSFQGQGSQETQYF. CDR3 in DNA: TGTGCCAGCAGTTTCCAGGGACAGGGATCGCAAGAGACCCAGTACTTC.

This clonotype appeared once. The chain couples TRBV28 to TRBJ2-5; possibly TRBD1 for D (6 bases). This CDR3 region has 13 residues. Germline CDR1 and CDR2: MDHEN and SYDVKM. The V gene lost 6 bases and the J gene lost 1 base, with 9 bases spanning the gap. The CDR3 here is CASRQTGQETQYF. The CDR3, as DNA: TGTGCCAGCAGGCAGACAGGCCAAGAGACCCAGTACTTC.

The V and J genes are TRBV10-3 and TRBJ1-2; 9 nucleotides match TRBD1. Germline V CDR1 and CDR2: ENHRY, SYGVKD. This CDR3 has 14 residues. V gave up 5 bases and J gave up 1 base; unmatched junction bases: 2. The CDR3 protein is CAISMGQGNYGYTF. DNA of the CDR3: TGTGCCATCAGTATGGGACAGGGTAACTATGGCTACACCTTC.